The rows below give T cell receptor beta chains drawn from one sample of a study of OX40 agonist ivuxolimab in advanced cancers. Some clones are missing from TCRdb's copy, which holds only in-frame ones; the method was immunoSEQ multiplex PCR. The table has 83,000 or so clones, 84% seen once. The input for sequencing was CD4+ or CD8+ T cells sorted from blood, taken in a trial of the OX40 agonist ivuxolimab. The source of these receptors is an adult with an advanced solid tumor such as melanoma, head and neck, liver or kidney cancer. CDR3s include the opening cysteine and the closing phenylalanine or tryptophan. The D gene is left open where the match is weak. Only part of the rows carry a size: once, few, many, or a class if the clone is expanded.

CDR3 protein | CDR3 DNA | J gene | V gene | D gene | clone size
CASSLALGRVNQPQHF | TGTGCCAGCAGCTTGGCCTTGGGCAGGGTCAATCAGCCCCAGCATTTT | TRBJ1-5 | TRBV5-5 | - | few
CASSLGQGEQYF | TGTGCCAGCAGCCTAGGACAGGGCGAGCAGTACTTC | TRBJ2-7 | TRBV5-6 | TRBD1 | -
CASAQTGTGDSPLHF | TGTGCCAGTGCACAGACCGGGACAGGGGATTCACCCCTCCACTTT | TRBJ1-6 | TRBV19 | TRBD1 | -
CASSPEQYEQYF | TGTGCCAGCTCACCTGAACAGTACGAGCAGTACTTC | TRBJ2-7 | TRBV18 | - | -
CASSSTAMNTEAFF | TGTGCCAGCAGCTCGACAGCAATGAACACTGAAGCTTTCTTT | TRBJ1-1 | TRBV5-5 | - | -
CASSEYAAGPYNEQFF | TGTGCCAGCAGTGAATATGCCGCGGGCCCTTACAATGAGCAGTTCTTC | TRBJ2-1 | TRBV25-1 | - | once
CASSYEDRGGYTF | TGTGCCAGCAGTTACGAAGACAGGGGCGGCTACACCTTC | TRBJ1-2 | TRBV6-6 | TRBD1 | few
CASSLGRGSPNTEAFF | TGTGCCAGCAGTTTGGGGCGGGGGAGTCCGAACACTGAAGCTTTCTTT | TRBJ1-1 | TRBV27 | - | -
CASTDPGNEQFF | TGTGCCAGCACCGACCCCGGGAATGAGCAGTTCTTC | TRBJ2-1 | TRBV9 | - | -
CASSLRNYGREEQYF | TGCGCCAGCAGCCTGCGGAACTACGGCCGCGAGGAGCAGTACTTC | TRBJ2-7 | TRBV5-1 | - | -
CASSFGQGGFEQFF | TGTGCCAGCAGCTTTGGACAGGGGGGTTTCGAGCAGTTCTTC | TRBJ2-1 | TRBV7-2 | TRBD1 | once
CSVEGRTRVRNEQFF | TGCAGCGTTGAGGGGAGGACGAGGGTACGCAATGAGCAGTTCTTC | TRBJ2-1 | TRBV29-1 | - | once
CASSPPVGLIGELFF | TGTGCCAGCTCACCACCGGTAGGGTTGATCGGGGAGCTGTTTTTT | TRBJ2-2 | TRBV18 | - | -
CAWNSGLATYNEQFF | TGTGCCTGGAACTCTGGACTAGCGACGTACAATGAGCAGTTCTTC | TRBJ2-1 | TRBV30 | TRBD2 | -
CATSPNRDRMNTF | TGTGCCACCAGCCCAAACCGGGACAGGATGAATACCTTC | TRBJ1-2 | TRBV15 | TRBD1 | -
CASSQAAQGFDNSPLHF | TGTGCCAGCAGCCAAGCGGCACAGGGCTTCGATAATTCACCCCTCCACTTT | TRBJ1-6 | TRBV4-2 | - | -
CASSPDGVSSYEQYF | TGCGCCAGCAGCCCGGACGGAGTCTCTTCCTACGAGCAGTACTTC | TRBJ2-7 | TRBV5-1 | - | -
CASSLTDLGDTQYF | TGTGCCAGCAGCTTAACGGACCTCGGAGATACGCAGTATTTT | TRBJ2-3 | TRBV7-8 | - | -
CASSLETGGRAQYF | TGCGCCAGCAGCTTAGAGACAGGCGGGCGGGCCCAGTACTTC | TRBJ2-5 | TRBV5-1 | - | -
CASSLTGGTEAFF | TGTGCCAGCAGTCTGACAGGGGGCACTGAAGCTTTCTTT | TRBJ1-1 | TRBV6-5 | TRBD1 | -
CASSQNRDGNQPQHF | TGCGCCAGCAGCCAGAACAGGGATGGCAATCAGCCCCAGCATTTT | TRBJ1-5 | TRBV4-1 | - | -
CASSSRSMNTEAFF | TGTGCCAGCAGCTCCCGTTCCATGAACACTGAAGCTTTCTTT | TRBJ1-1 | TRBV7-2 | - | -
CASRRRDTQETQYF | TGTGCCAGCAGGAGGCGGGACACCCAAGAGACCCAGTACTTC | TRBJ2-5 | TRBV2 | - | -
CASSYSIWDSNQPQHF | TGTGCCAGCAGTTACTCGATATGGGATTCGAATCAGCCCCAGCATTTT | TRBJ1-5 | TRBV6-5 | - | -
CAWKQGFQPQHF | TGTGCCTGGAAGCAGGGTTTTCAGCCCCAGCATTTT | TRBJ1-5 | TRBV30 | - | -
CASSGTGVRENTEAFF | TGTGCCAGCAGCGGGACAGGGGTTAGGGAAAACACTGAAGCTTTCTTT | TRBJ1-1 | TRBV2 | TRBD1 | -
CASRPDGRGGEQYF | TGTGCCAGCAGGCCCGACGGGAGAGGAGGCGAGCAGTACTTC | TRBJ2-7 | TRBV6-5 | - | once
CASSLDSTPHGYTF | TGTGCCAGCAGTTTAGACTCAACCCCCCATGGCTACACCTTC | TRBJ1-2 | TRBV7-9 | - | -
CASSPGVLTYNEQFF | TGCGCCAGCAGCCCCGGAGTGCTGACCTACAATGAGCAGTTCTTC | TRBJ2-1 | TRBV5-1 | - | few
CASSIAGAVRKLFF | TGTGCCAGTAGTATAGCAGGGGCTGTTCGAAAACTGTTTTTT | TRBJ1-4 | TRBV19 | - | -
CSVVGGIEQYF | TGCAGCGTTGTGGGGGGCATCGAGCAGTACTTC | TRBJ2-7 | TRBV29-1 | - | -
CASSDRGREDSPLHF | TGTGCCAGCAGTGACAGGGGGCGCGAGGATTCACCCCTCCACTTT | TRBJ1-6 | TRBV6-4 | TRBD1 | -
CASKGPGVGEQYF | TGTGCCAGCAAGGGTCCTGGGGTCGGCGAGCAGTACTTC | TRBJ2-7 | TRBV25-1 | - | -
CARSGLAGAGETQYF | TGTGCCAGGTCGGGGCTAGCGGGAGCTGGAGAGACCCAGTACTTC | TRBJ2-5 | TRBV2 | TRBD2 | -
CASSYSAGGPSNEQFF | TGTGCCAGCAGTTACTCTGCGGGAGGGCCCTCGAATGAGCAGTTCTTC | TRBJ2-1 | TRBV6-6 | TRBD2 | -
CASSTGTGNSDTQYF | TGTGCCAGCAGCACCGGGACAGGGAACTCAGATACGCAGTATTTT | TRBJ2-3 | TRBV7-8 | TRBD1 | -
CASSNREGKLFF | TGTGCCAGCAGTAACAGGGAAGGGAAACTGTTTTTT | TRBJ1-4 | TRBV28 | - | -
CASNPGRGAYEQYF | TGTGCCAGCAACCCAGGTAGGGGGGCCTACGAGCAGTACTTC | TRBJ2-7 | TRBV2 | - | once
CASSSTSGGSINSYYEQYF | TGTGCCAGCAGTTCTACTAGCGGGGGGTCCATTAATTCCTACTACGAGCAGTACTTC | TRBJ2-7 | TRBV11-2 | TRBD2 | -
CASSPNGTGKYEQYF | TGTGCCAGCAGCCCGAACGGGACAGGGAAGTACGAGCAGTACTTC | TRBJ2-7 | TRBV5-4 | TRBD1 | -